The rows below give T cell receptor beta chains drawn from one sample of a study of OX40 agonist ivuxolimab in advanced cancers. TCRdb's copy holds only in-frame clones and misses some; the assay was immunoSEQ multiplex PCR. Found here are roughly 70,000 clones, 82% of them singletons; the top ten hold about 0.41%. The sequences come from CD4+ or CD8+ T cells sorted from blood, collected in a trial of the OX40 agonist ivuxolimab. The receptors were gathered from an adult with an advanced solid tumor such as melanoma, head and neck, liver or kidney cancer. Both conserved end residues are part of each CDR3. Each record gives: clone size, CDR3 length, V gene, J gene, D gene, CDR3 protein, CDR3 DNA. The D gene is left open where the match is weak. Size values are once, few and many counts, or a class for expanded clones, and some rows have none.

-	14	TRBV10-2	TRBJ2-3	TRBD1	CASSWDRGTDTQYF	TGCGCCAGCAGCTGGGACAGGGGAACAGATACGCAGTATTTT
-	15	TRBV4-1	TRBJ2-2	-	CASSPVLSNTGELFF	TGCGCCAGCAGCCCGGTTCTCAGCAACACCGGGGAGCTGTTTTTT
-	16	TRBV12-1	TRBJ2-5	-	CASSSSRDRDKETQYF	TGTGCCAGCAGCTCCTCCCGGGACAGGGACAAAGAGACCCAGTACTTC
-	13	TRBV2	TRBJ1-5	TRBD1	CASSRQGDQPQHF	TGTGCCAGCAGTCGACAGGGGGATCAGCCCCAGCATTTT
-	15	TRBV2	TRBJ2-7	TRBD1	CASSGDRPRPYEQYF	TGTGCCAGCAGTGGGGACAGGCCCCGTCCCTACGAGCAGTACTTC
-	17	TRBV7-9	TRBJ2-3	-	CASSLDDKQFQGGTQYF	TGTGCCAGCAGCTTAGATGATAAACAGTTTCAAGGGGGTACGCAGTATTTT
once	12	TRBV7-9	TRBJ1-1	-	CASSPFNTEAFF	TGTGCCAGCAGCCCCTTTAACACTGAAGCTTTCTTT
-	11	TRBV2	TRBJ1-3	-	CASFRGNTIYF	TGTGCCAGCTTCAGGGGAAACACCATATATTTT
-	16	TRBV27	TRBJ2-5	TRBD2	CASSLSRTSAAETQYF	TGTGCCAGCAGTTTGTCACGGACTAGCGCAGCGGAGACCCAGTACTTC
-	14	TRBV11-3	TRBJ2-1	TRBD2	CASSRTSGRGEQFF	TGTGCCAGCAGCCGGACTAGCGGGAGGGGTGAGCAGTTCTTC
-	12	TRBV11-2	TRBJ1-1	TRBD1	CASSLLTGEAFF	TGTGCCAGCAGCCTCCTGACAGGGGAAGCTTTCTTT
-	18	TRBV11-2	TRBJ2-2	-	CASSSKGQGSETSGELFF	TGTGCCAGCAGCTCCAAGGGGCAGGGGAGCGAAACGTCCGGGGAGCTGTTTTTT
-	13	TRBV28	TRBJ1-6	-	CASRSGGALTLHF	TGTGCCAGTAGGTCGGGGGGAGCCCTCACCCTCCACTTT
-	14	TRBV14	TRBJ1-1	-	CASSQAAGNTEAFF	TGTGCCAGCAGCCAAGCAGCGGGGAACACTGAAGCTTTCTTT
-	16	TRBV27	TRBJ2-5	TRBD1	CASSFSDRGGLETQYF	TGTGCCAGCAGTTTTTCGGACAGGGGAGGTTTAGAGACCCAGTACTTC
-	13	TRBV13	TRBJ2-7	-	CASSSRGAYEQYF	TGTGCCAGCAGCTCCAGGGGGGCCTACGAGCAGTACTTC
-	14	TRBV2	TRBJ1-3	TRBD1	CASTGTGRLDTIYF	TGTGCCAGCACCGGGACAGGGAGGTTAGACACCATATATTTT
few	14	TRBV10-3	TRBJ1-5	-	CAISDSGGEQPQHF	TGTGCCATCAGTGATAGTGGGGGGGAGCAGCCCCAGCATTTT
once	13	TRBV2	TRBJ1-1	-	CASTPGPHTEAFF	TGTGCCAGTACCCCGGGGCCCCACACTGAAGCTTTCTTT
-	15	TRBV7-2	TRBJ2-2	-	CASSKLVSNTGELFF	TGTGCCAGCAGCAAACTAGTCTCGAACACCGGGGAGCTGTTTTTT
-	15	TRBV7-2	TRBJ2-1	TRBD1	CASSADRGDYNEQFF	TGTGCCAGCAGCGCAGACAGGGGGGACTACAATGAGCAGTTCTTC
-	16	TRBV6-1	TRBJ2-1	TRBD2	CASSEEGGRAYNEQFF	TGTGCCAGCAGTGAAGAGGGAGGGAGGGCATACAATGAGCAGTTCTTC
-	15	TRBV5-6	TRBJ1-2	-	CASSLGGLANYGYTF	TGTGCCAGCAGCTTGGGCGGTTTAGCTAACTATGGCTACACCTTC
-	15	TRBV28	TRBJ2-1	TRBD2	CASSLTSGGLNAQFF	TGTGCCAGCAGTCTGACTAGCGGGGGTCTCAATGCGCAGTTCTTC
-	14	TRBV6-1	TRBJ2-7	-	CASRETGRTYEQYF	TGTGCCAGCAGAGAAACAGGGAGGACCTACGAGCAGTACTTC
-	14	TRBV7-2	TRBJ2-3	-	CASSFGTNTDTQYF	TGTGCCAGCAGCTTTGGCACCAACACAGATACGCAGTATTTT
-	15	TRBV10-2	TRBJ1-5	TRBD1	CASSEPGQGHQPQHF	TGCGCCAGCAGTGAACCGGGACAGGGCCATCAGCCCCAGCATTTT
few	14	TRBV30	TRBJ2-1	-	CAWAYRVAYNEQFF	TGTGCCTGGGCCTACAGGGTGGCCTACAATGAGCAGTTCTTC